Below are 13 T cell receptor beta chains sequenced from a single sample in a study of Ad26.COV2.S vaccination and SARS-CoV-2 variants. Treatment reported: roughly 19 received Ad26.COV2.S at low or high dose, single or two shots; roughly five received placebo; per-sample allocation not given. The samples were gathered on day 63 after the first injection of vaccine or placebo. Assay used: immunoSEQ multiplex PCR; TCRdb lists only in-frame clones, some missing. The table shows around 450,000 clones, with approximately 89% occurring only once. The sequencing here drew on peripheral blood, taken in a trial of Ad26.COV2.S vaccine versus placebo. These receptors came from a person between 18 and 60 years old who received the Ad26.COV2.S COVID-19 vaccine or a placebo.

This sequence joins TRBV18 and TRBJ1-2; 10 bases map to TRBD1. Germline loops: CDR1 KGHSH, CDR2 LQKENI. J lost 5 bases, V lost 8 bases, and 5 bases had no gene match. CDR3 length equals 13 residues. CDR3 coding DNA: TGTGCCAGCCACCGGGACAGGGGATATGGCTACACCTTC. Translating it yields CASHRDRGYGYTF. The full variable domain, its missing parts supplied by reference TRBV18 and TRBJ1-2, is NAGVMQNPRHLVRRRGQEARLRCSPMKGHSHVYWYRQLPEEGLKFMVYLQKENIIDESGMPKERFSAEFPKEGPSILRIQQVVRGDSAAYFCASHRDRGYGYTFGSGTRLTVV.

This chain joins TRBV7-2 and TRBJ1-5; weak D call: TRBD1 (5 bases). The CDR3 sequence is 14 residues long. The V end was cut by 0 bases, the J end by 4 bases, with 7 bases between. The germline gives CDR1 SGHTA, CDR2 FQGNSA. CDR3 DNA sequence: TGTGCCAGCAGCTTAGCGGAGGGGAATCAGCCCCAGCATTTT. Translating gives CASSLAEGNQPQHF.

The chain is built from TRBV15 and TRBJ1-1, with a possible D match to TRBD1 (6 bases). In germline, CDR1 is LNHNV, CDR2 YYDKDF (reference sequence). Trimming took 0 bases from V and 7 from J, leaving 12 bases between them. The CDR3 covers 14 residues. The CDR3 reads CATSRDGRGNEAFF. CDR3 in DNA: TGTGCCACCAGCAGAGATGGAAGGGGGAATGAAGCTTTCTTT.

The gene calls are TRBV28 and TRBJ1-1; D not certain. The CDR3 is made up of 15 amino acids. Trimming stripped 5 bases from V and 5 bases from J, with 18 bases between. Germline V gives CDR1 MDHEN, CDR2 SYDVKM. The CDR3 coding sequence is TGTGCCAGCAGTACCCGGTGGGCCTCCGGGACTGAAGCTTTCTTT. Translated, it gives CASSTRWASGTEAFF.

The V and J genes are TRBV2 and TRBJ1-2; D gene ambiguous. This CDR3 contains 15 residues. Germline assignment: CDR1 SNHLY and CDR2 FYNNEI. V shed 6 bases and J shed 6 bases, with 20 bases lying between them. The CDR3 DNA is TGTGCCAGCAGGAGGGCAACCACCTTAGGTCATGGCTACACCTTC. Translated: CASRRATTLGHGYTF.

The chain has TRBV13 and TRBJ1-2; weak D call: TRBD1 (5 bases). The CDR3 totals 14 residues. V gave up 3 bases and J gave up 3 bases, with 11 bases separating them. Germline V CDR1 and CDR2: PRHDT, FYEKMQ (reference sequence). The CDR3 nucleotides read TGTGCCAGCAGCTTTCGCCAGGGTTACTATGGCTACACCTTC. It encodes CASSFRQGYYGYTF.

The chain joins TRBV9 to TRBJ2-3, with unresolved D. V was cut by 4 bases and J by 2 bases, with 8 bases left in between. The CDR3 is 13 residues long. Germline V gene sequence: CDR1 SGDLS, CDR2 YYNGEE. The chain's CDR3 is CASSYSSTDTQYF. The DNA for the CDR3 is TGTGCCAGCAGCTATTCATCCACAGATACGCAGTATTTT.

This rearrangement joins TRBV6-5 to TRBJ2-7; the match to TRBD1 covers 9 bases. V dropped 4 bases and J dropped 4; count of bases not matched to a gene: 8. The CDR3 has 15 amino acids. Germline CDR1 and CDR2: MNHEY and SVGAGI. The CDR3 DNA reads as TGTGCCAGCAGTTCAGTGGGGACAGGGATTTACGAGCAGTACTTC. Its protein is CASSSVGTGIYEQYF.

The V call is TRBV11-1, the J call TRBJ2-5; 8 nucleotides align to TRBD2. Trimming at V came to 6 bases and at J to 5 bases, leaving 8 bases not matched to a gene. Germline V CDR1 and CDR2: SGHAT, FQDESV (reference sequence). The CDR3 has 14 amino acids. CDR3: CASRQLAGGETQYF. In DNA, the CDR3 is TGTGCCAGCAGGCAGCTAGCGGGCGGGGAGACCCAGTACTTC.

CDR3 residues: CASSPGQYNEQFF. For the CDR3, the DNA is TGTGCCAGCAGCCCTGGGCAATACAATGAGCAGTTCTTC. The V call is TRBV7-7, the J call TRBJ2-1; the D is unclear. V shed 5 bases and J shed 4 bases, with 9 bases lying between them. This CDR3 region has 13 residues. Germline CDR1 reads SSHAT; CDR2 reads FNYEAQ (reference sequence).

V and J are TRBV13 and TRBJ2-5; D uncertain. Germline values: CDR1 PRHDT, CDR2 FYEKMQ (reference sequence). The V and J ends lost 3 bases and 5 bases respectively, with 16 bases between them. The CDR3 consists of 15 residues. In DNA, the CDR3 is TGTGCCAGCAGCTTTGTCGCCCCCCAAAGTGAGACCCAGTACTTC. It translates to CASSFVAPQSETQYF.

The sample holds one count of this clone. The rearrangement uses TRBV27 and TRBJ2-1; 8 bases line up with TRBD2. CDR3 size: 16 residues. The V and J ends lost 6 bases and 0 bases, in that order; junction bases with no gene match: 7. Germline V lookup: CDR1 MNHEY, CDR2 SMNVEV (reference sequence). CDR3 nucleotides: TGTGCCAGCAGGAGTTTGGGACTAGACTCCTACAATGAGCAGTTCTTC. The encoded protein is CASRSLGLDSYNEQFF.

As DNA, the CDR3 is TGCAGCGTTGTGTTCACCAATGAAAAACTGTTTTTT. It specifies CSVVFTNEKLFF. This chain connects TRBV29-1 to TRBJ1-4; D not resolved. CDR3 length: 12 residues. Trimming pared 4 bases from V and 5 bases from J, leaving 8 bases between. CDR1 and CDR2 from the germline V gene are SQVTM and ANQGSEA.